The next 20 T cell receptor beta chains were all read from a single sample in a study of blood T cell repertoires in COVID-19 (dated by TCRdb to between 2020 and 2021). Preparation of the library involved the immunoSEQ multiplex PCR assay. TCRdb limited this immuneACCESS table to in-frame rearrangements with V and J called. A share of clones is missing; checked studies link under half to unresolved V genes, and the rest is unexplained. The sample has about 58,000 clones on record, around 90% of them singletons. More than 10% of the sample rests with the top ten. Sample: peripheral blood. The source is a man aged 55 to 70 with active COVID-19.

The rearrangement uses TRBV6-2 or TRBV6-3 and TRBJ2-7; 9 nucleotides match TRBD2. V lost 2 bases and J lost 6; bases outside the gene matches: 2. Germline V gives CDR1 MNHEY, CDR2 SVGEGT. The CDR3 has 13 residues. This chain's CDR3 is CASSYRAGGEQYF. CDR3 DNA sequence: TGTGCCAGCAGTTACAGAGCGGGAGGCGAGCAGTACTTC.

V is TRBV11-2 and J is TRBJ2-7, with D maybe TRBD2 (6 bases). The CDR3 is 13 residues long. Trimming removed 2 bases at V and 6 bases at J, with 11 bases between. The germline gives CDR1 SGHAT, CDR2 FQNNGV. In nucleotides, the CDR3 is TGTGCCAGCAGCTTATCGGCGGGGCCCGAGCAGTACTTC. It is translated as CASSLSAGPEQYF.

The chain has TRBV11-3 and TRBJ2-3; 11 bases are shared with TRBD2. The CDR3 contains 16 residues. V lost 6 bases and J lost 3; bases outside the gene matches: 8. Germline V gene data show CDR1 as SGHNT and CDR2 as YENEEA. DNA of the CDR3: TGTGCCAGCAGTCGTACCGGGACTAGCGGTACAGATACGCAGTATTTT. Its protein is CASSRTGTSGTDTQYF. Variable domain in full (rest from reference TRBV11-3 and TRBJ2-3): EAGVVQSPRYKIIEKKQPVAFWCNPISGHNTLYWYLQNLGQGPELLIRYENEEAVDDSQLPKDRFSAERLKGVDSTLKIQPAELGDSAVYLCASSRTGTSGTDTQYFGPGTRLTVL.

This chain uses TRBV2 with TRBJ1-5, with D tentatively TRBD1 (5 bases). Germline-derived CDR1 and CDR2 are SNHLY and FYNNEI. Trimming cost V 0 bases and J 5 bases, with 11 bases left between them. This CDR3 spans 15 amino acids. CDR3: CASSEAETAYQPQHF. In nucleotides, the CDR3 is TGTGCCAGCAGTGAAGCCGAGACAGCCTATCAGCCCCAGCATTTT.

The genes are TRBV6-2 or TRBV6-3 and TRBJ2-3, with TRBD2 as a possible D gene (5 bases). Germline lookup yields CDR1 MNHEY and CDR2 SVGEGT. The CDR3 extends over 15 amino acids. V gave up 2 bases and J gave up 2 bases, with 11 bases separating them. The CDR3 loop is CASSYRAELTDTQYF. CDR3 bases: TGTGCCAGCAGTTACCGAGCGGAACTCACAGATACGCAGTATTTT.

V gene TRBV7-9 combines with J gene TRBJ2-5; D perhaps matches TRBD1 (5 bases). Germline values: CDR1 SEHNR, CDR2 FQNEAQ (reference sequence). The V end was cut by 3 bases, the J end by 2 bases, with 10 bases between. The CDR3 is 14 residues long. DNA for the CDR3: TGTGCCAGCAGCTTGGTCCGACAGCAAGAGACCCAGTACTTC. It codes for CASSLVRQQETQYF. Full variable domain (missing parts from reference TRBV7-9 and TRBJ2-5): DTGVSQNPRHKITKRGQNVTFRCDPISEHNRLYWYRQTLGQGPEFLTYFQNEAQLEKSRLLSDRFSAERPKGSFSTLEIQRTEQGDSAMYLCASSLVRQQETQYFGPGTRLLVL.

This sequence joins TRBV5-1 and TRBJ1-2; the D is unclear. V was trimmed by 4 bases and J by 8 bases, leaving 18 bases between them. The CDR3 extends over 14 amino acids. Per germline, CDR1 SGHRS and CDR2 YFSETQ. The CDR3 reads CASSPTLGEVGYTF. The CDR3 DNA reads TGCGCCAGCAGCCCCACCTTAGGCGAGGTCGGCTACACCTTC.

The V call is TRBV19, the J call TRBJ1-5, with 8 bases aligning to TRBD1. The CDR3 length is 15 residues. Trimming at V came to 8 bases and at J to 6 bases, leaving 12 bases not matched to a gene. CDR1 and CDR2 from the germline V gene are LNHDA and SQIVND (reference sequence). The CDR3 DNA reads TGTGCCAGTGGCGACCGGACAGGGAGGGCTCAGCCCCAGCATTTT. It encodes CASGDRTGRAQPQHF.

V usage is TRBV7-8 and J usage is TRBJ1-2, with 8 bases lining up with TRBD1. Germline CDR1 and CDR2: SGHVS and FQNEAQ. This CDR3 comprises 17 residues. V was clipped by 1 base and J by 7 bases; unmatched bases: 14. The CDR3 region is CASSLGWAGGPTRGYTF. The DNA of the CDR3 is TGTGCCAGCAGCTTAGGCTGGGCAGGGGGCCCCACCCGTGGCTACACCTTC.

Worth noting for this clone: The sample contains more than one DNA sequence encoding this CDR3. The V call is TRBV27, the J call TRBJ1-5; 9 nucleotides align to TRBD1. The V segment lost 4 bases and the J segment 7 bases; nucleotides outside the gene matches: 11. The V gene's germline CDR1 is MNHEY and CDR2 SMNVEV (reference sequence). The CDR3 has 16 residues. CDR3 coding DNA: TGTGCCAGCAGTTCAACTGGGACAGGGAGTAAACAGCCCCAGCATTTT. Amino acid sequence: CASSSTGTGSKQPQHF.

The chain recombines TRBV29-1 with TRBJ2-7; 7 bases align to TRBD1. V was pared by 6 bases and J by 3 bases, with 5 bases of the junction left unmatched. The CDR3 contains 12 residues. Germline lookup yields CDR1 SQVTM and CDR2 ANQGSEA. Written as DNA, the CDR3 is TGCAGCGTCCGGGGACAGTTCTACGAGCAGTACTTC. It encodes CSVRGQFYEQYF.

This chain joins TRBV6-5 and TRBJ2-1; 8 bases map to TRBD2. The germline V gene has CDR1 MNHEY and CDR2 SVGAGI. The J segment lost 6 bases and the V segment lost 2 bases, leaving 6 bases of the junction unmatched. The CDR3 runs 15 residues. The CDR3 bases are TGTGCCAGCAGTTACCGGGGGGGCCAGGGCAATGAGCAGTTCTTC. Translated: CASSYRGGQGNEQFF.

The rearrangement joins TRBV6-5 to TRBJ2-7; 7 bases align to TRBD1. CDR1 MNHEY and CDR2 SVGAGI come from the germline V gene. This CDR3 has 15 amino acids. Trimming removed 2 bases from V and 3 bases from J; junction bases left unmatched: 7. CDR3: CASSYRQGNGYEQYF. The CDR3 nucleotides read TGTGCCAGCAGTTACAGACAGGGAAACGGCTACGAGCAGTACTTC.

V and J are TRBV27 and TRBJ2-2; 7 bases map to TRBD2. This CDR3 is 16 amino acids long. V shed 5 bases, J shed 3 bases, and the junction held 9 bases outside the gene matches. In germline, CDR1 is MNHEY, CDR2 SMNVEV (reference sequence). This chain's CDR3 is CASSKRTSWHTGELFF. In nucleotides, the CDR3 is TGTGCCAGCAGTAAACGGACTAGTTGGCACACCGGGGAGCTGTTTTTT.

CDR3 nucleotides: TGTGCAAGTCGCTTAGGCGGGGGGCTTTTAAACTATGGCTACACCTTC. It translates to CASRLGGGLLNYGYTF. The chain employs TRBV12-2 and TRBJ1-2. TRBV12-2 is flagged as a pseudogene. This CDR3 spans 16 amino acids.

The CDR3 loop is CASSPGNRGSSQYF. The CDR3 bases are TGTGCCAGCAGCCCTGGTAACCGGGGTAGTTCCCAGTACTTC. The chain joins TRBV11-2 to TRBJ2-5; D is perhaps TRBD2 (5 bases). Per germline, CDR1 SGHAT and CDR2 FQNNGV. The CDR3 is made up of 14 amino acids. Trimming cost V 5 bases and J 9 bases, with 19 bases left between them.

The chain is built from TRBV5-4 and TRBJ1-1, with 7 bases identical to TRBD1. This CDR3 has 15 residues. V lost 4 bases and J lost 0; bases outside the gene matches: 6. CDR1 is SGHNT, CDR2 YYREEE, per germline (reference sequence). This CDR3 reads CASSPRQGVNTEAFF. Written as DNA, the CDR3 is TGTGCCAGCAGCCCAAGACAGGGCGTGAACACTGAAGCTTTCTTT. Combining the CDR3 with reference TRBV5-4 and TRBJ1-1 gives the whole variable domain ETGVTQSPTHLIKTRGQQVTLRCSSQSGHNTVSWYQQALGQGPQFIFQYYREEENGRGNFPPRFSGLQFPNYSSELNVNALELDDSALYLCASSPRQGVNTEAFFGQGTRLTVV.

This sequence joins TRBV6-5 and TRBJ2-1, with 7 bases aligning to TRBD1. Per germline, CDR1 MNHEY and CDR2 SVGAGI. V dropped 7 bases and J dropped 7; count of bases not matched to a gene: 7. This CDR3 region has 13 residues. CDR3 sequence reads: CASIPGGENEQFF. DNA of the CDR3: TGTGCCAGCATTCCAGGGGGAGAAAATGAGCAGTTCTTC.

This clone was observed a single time. The V call is TRBV14, the J call TRBJ2-2; possibly TRBD2 for D (5 bases). V lost 2 bases and J lost 7, with 8 bases in between. Germline-derived CDR1 and CDR2 are SGHDN and FVKESK. The CDR3 is 13 residues long. CDR3 nucleotide sequence: TGTGCCAGCAGCCAATTCGAGGGCGGGGAGCTGTTTTTT. Its protein is CASSQFEGGELFF.

The rearrangement uses TRBV12-3 or TRBV12-4 and TRBJ1-2; D not resolved. The CDR3 extends over 13 amino acids. Trimming took off 3 bases at V and 8 bases at J, with 13 bases between the two ends. The CDR3 protein is CASSLGSTGGYTF. CDR3 DNA: TGTGCCAGCAGTTTGGGCAGCACGGGAGGCTACACCTTC.